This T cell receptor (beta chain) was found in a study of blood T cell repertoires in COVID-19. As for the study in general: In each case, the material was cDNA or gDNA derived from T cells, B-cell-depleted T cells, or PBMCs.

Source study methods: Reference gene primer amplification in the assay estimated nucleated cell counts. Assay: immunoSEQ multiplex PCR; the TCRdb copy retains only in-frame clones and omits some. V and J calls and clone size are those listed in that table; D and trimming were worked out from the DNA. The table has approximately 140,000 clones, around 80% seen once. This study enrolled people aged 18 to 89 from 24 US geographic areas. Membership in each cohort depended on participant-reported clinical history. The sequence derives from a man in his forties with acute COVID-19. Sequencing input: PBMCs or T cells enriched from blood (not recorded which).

The DNA of the CDR3 is TGCGCCAGCAGCTTGTCGGAAGGAGGGAGGTCACCCCTCCACTTT. Translation: CASSLSEGGRSPLHF. The V call is TRBV5-1, the J call TRBJ1-6; D is unresolved. The CDR3 runs to 15 residues. V lost 1 base and J lost 10, with 15 bases in between. Germline-derived CDR1 and CDR2 are SGHRS and YFSETQ.